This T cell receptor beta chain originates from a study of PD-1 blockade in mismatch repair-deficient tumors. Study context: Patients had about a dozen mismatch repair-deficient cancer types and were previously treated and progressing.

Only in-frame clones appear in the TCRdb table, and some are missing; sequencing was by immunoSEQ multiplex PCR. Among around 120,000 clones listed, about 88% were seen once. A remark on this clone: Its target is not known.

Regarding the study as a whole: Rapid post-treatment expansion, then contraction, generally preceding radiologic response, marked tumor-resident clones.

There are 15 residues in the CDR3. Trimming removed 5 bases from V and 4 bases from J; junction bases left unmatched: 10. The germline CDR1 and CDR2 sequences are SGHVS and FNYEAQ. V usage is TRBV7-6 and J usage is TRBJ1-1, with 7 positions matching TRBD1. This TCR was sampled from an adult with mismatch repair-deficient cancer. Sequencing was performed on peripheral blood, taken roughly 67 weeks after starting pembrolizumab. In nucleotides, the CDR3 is TGTGCCAGCAGCAGCCGGGACAGCAAAGGCACTGAAGCTTTCTTT. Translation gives CASSSRDSKGTEAFF. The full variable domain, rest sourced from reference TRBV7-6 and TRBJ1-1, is GAGVSQSPRYKVTKRGQDVALRCDPISGHVSLYWYRQALGQGPEFLTYFNYEAQQDKSGLPNDRFSAERPEGSISTLTIQRTEQRDSAMYRCASSSRDSKGTEAFFGQGTRLTVV.